This TCR beta chain was sequenced in a study of blood T cell repertoires in COVID-19. Study overall: Sites across the United States, Italy and Spain contributed samples from acute and convalescent COVID-19. PBMCs, B-cell-depleted T cells, or T cells were the source of the cDNA or gDNA that made up the material.

Seattle participants joined during active infection and were tracked over time. In the original workflow: Amplifying reference gene primers gave estimates of nucleated cell counts. The table came from immunoSEQ multiplex PCR; TCRdb's copy has only in-frame clones and leaves some out. V and J calls and clone size are those listed in that table; D and trimming were worked out from the DNA. The table has about 330,000 clones, approximately 90% seen once. Trimming took 2 bases from V and 9 from J, leaving 20 bases between them. This CDR3 has 16 residues. CDR1 SEHNR and CDR2 FQNEAQ come from the germline V gene (reference sequence).

The TCR originated in a man aged 25-40 years with COVID-19, enrolled during active disease. This chain uses TRBV7-9 with TRBJ2-1, with D perhaps matching TRBD1 (6 bases). The sequencing input was peripheral blood. The CDR3 sequence: CASSLRGTSDGTEQFF. The CDR3 DNA sequence: TGTGCCAGCAGCTTAAGGGGGACGTCCGATGGGACTGAGCAGTTCTTC. Combining the CDR3 with reference TRBV7-9 and TRBJ2-1 gives the whole variable domain DTGVSQNPRHKITKRGQNVTFRCDPISEHNRLYWYRQTLGQGPEFLTYFQNEAQLEKSRLLSDRFSAERPKGSFSTLEIQRTEQGDSAMYLCASSLRGTSDGTEQFFGPGTRLTVL.